This T cell receptor beta chain was identified during a study of T-cell memory formation after mild COVID-19. As for the study in general: TCR clusters were largely donor specific.

Study-wide results and caveats: Mainly in CM and EM were contracting CD4+ clones; CD8+ were in EMRA.

Libraries for TCRalpha and TCRbeta carried sample barcodes and unique molecular identifiers via 5'RACE. TCRdb re-analysed the 5' RACE reads in MiXCR, keeping a single row per CDR3 protein. Of fewer than 350,000 distinct CDR3 sequences listed, more than 15% are singletons. With regard to this clonotype: Antigen: not known.

This clonotype originated in a man aged 18 to 29 who had mild COVID-19 (a few samples of this study predate the infection). Cell type and time point are not known. Sequencing was carried out using PBMCs or a T cell subset sorted from them (not recorded which).

CDR3 nucleotide sequence: TGCAGTGCTAGGCGTTCCGACCTTACAATGTTGCAAGAGACCCAGTACTTC. Amino acid sequence: CSARRSDLTMLQETQYF. The chain carries TRBV20-1 and TRBJ2-5; no clear D. This CDR3 comprises 17 residues. V lost 3 bases, J lost 2 bases, and 22 bases lay in between. CDR1 and CDR2 (germline): DFQATT, SNEGSKA (reference sequence).